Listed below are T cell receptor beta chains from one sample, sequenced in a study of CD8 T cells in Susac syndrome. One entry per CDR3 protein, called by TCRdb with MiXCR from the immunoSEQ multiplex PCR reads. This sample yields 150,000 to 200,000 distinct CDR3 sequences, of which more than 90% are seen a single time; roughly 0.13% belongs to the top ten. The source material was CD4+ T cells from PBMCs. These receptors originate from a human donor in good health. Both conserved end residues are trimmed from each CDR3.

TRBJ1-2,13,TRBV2,ASRRTHPPGGGYT
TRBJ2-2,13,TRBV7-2,ASSSGRTDTGELF
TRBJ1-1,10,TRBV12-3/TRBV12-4,ASSLMQLEAF
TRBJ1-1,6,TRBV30,AWNEAF
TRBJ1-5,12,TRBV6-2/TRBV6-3,ASSYPAEGQPQH
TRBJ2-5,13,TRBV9,ASSVGGAYQETQY
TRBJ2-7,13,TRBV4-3,ASSQEHRVWDEQY
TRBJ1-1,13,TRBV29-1,SVEPGTVTNTEAF
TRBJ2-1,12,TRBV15,ATSRDDGVNEQF
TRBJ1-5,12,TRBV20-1,SARDGKGKRPQH
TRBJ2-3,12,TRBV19,ASSMAGLSDTQY
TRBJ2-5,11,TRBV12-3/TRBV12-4,ASGDSDQETQY
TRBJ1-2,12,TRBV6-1,ASSEGVPSYGYT
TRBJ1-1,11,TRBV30,AWSVSGLTEAF
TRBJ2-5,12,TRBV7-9,ASSLSLRAETQY
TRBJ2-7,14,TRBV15,ATSRDLGVTAYEQY
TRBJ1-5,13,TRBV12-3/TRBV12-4,ASSGDSEGNQPQH
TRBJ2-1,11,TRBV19,ASSIQGSNEQF
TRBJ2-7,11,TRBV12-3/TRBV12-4,ASGGTGSYEQY
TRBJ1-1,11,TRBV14,ASSQVLNTEAF
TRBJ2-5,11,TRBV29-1,SVEDTGLETQY
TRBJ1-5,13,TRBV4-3,ASSQDPGGNQPQH
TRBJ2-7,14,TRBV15,ATSSRLAGGSYEQY
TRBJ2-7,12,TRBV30,AWSFAGGTYEQY
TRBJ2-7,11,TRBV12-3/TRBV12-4,ASGPTGEYEQY
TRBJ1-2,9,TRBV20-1,SAYRDYGYT
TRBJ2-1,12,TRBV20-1,SAFGGGGHNEQF
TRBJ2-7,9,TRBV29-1,SVAQGLGQY
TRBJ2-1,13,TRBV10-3,AISGGTSGYNEQF
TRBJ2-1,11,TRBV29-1,SVDSGRDNEQF
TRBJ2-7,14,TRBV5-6,ASSSPGTRGYYEQY
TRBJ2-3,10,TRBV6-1,ASRLTTDTQY
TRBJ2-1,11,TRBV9,ASSVGEYNEQF
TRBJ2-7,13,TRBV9,ASSVGPDRRYEQY
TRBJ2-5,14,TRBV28,ASSSPGGPSAETQY
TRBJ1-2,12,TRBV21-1,ASSKADGFYGYT
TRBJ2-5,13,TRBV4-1,ASSQEIGGKETQY
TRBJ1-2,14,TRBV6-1,ASTTRGGAKNYGYT
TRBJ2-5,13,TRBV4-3,ASSQDRGAPETQY
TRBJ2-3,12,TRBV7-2,ASSLALSTDTQY
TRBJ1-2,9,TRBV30,AWSPSYGYT
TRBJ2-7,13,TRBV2,ASSLLGTGSDEQY
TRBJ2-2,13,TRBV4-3,ASSQDVGSSGELF
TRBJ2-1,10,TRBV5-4,ASSLDSGAQF
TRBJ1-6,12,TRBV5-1,ASSLGDSNSPLH
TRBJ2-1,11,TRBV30,AWSAGTGNEQF
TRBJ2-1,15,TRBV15,ATSRGGTGQPDNEQF
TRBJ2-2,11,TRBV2,ASGRVGTGELF
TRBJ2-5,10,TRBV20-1,SASAGAETQY
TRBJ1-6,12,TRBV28,ASSSTGANSPLH
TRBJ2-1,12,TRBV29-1,SVERALSYNEQF
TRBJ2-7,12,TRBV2,ASRGRGLAVEQY
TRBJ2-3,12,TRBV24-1,ATGLTGGQDTQY
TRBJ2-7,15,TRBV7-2,ASSLAVATPSSYEQY
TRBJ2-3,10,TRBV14,ASSAEADTQY
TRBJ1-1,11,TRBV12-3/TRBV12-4,ASSLWENTEAF
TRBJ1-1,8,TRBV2,ASGPTEAF